This T cell receptor (beta chain) is drawn from a study of blood T cell repertoires in COVID-19. As for the study in general: From the United States, Italy and Spain came samples of acute and convalescent COVID-19.

Under the authors' procedure: Amplification of reference gene primers was used by the study to estimate nucleated cell counts. Data came from immunoSEQ multiplex PCR; TCRdb stores just in-frame clones and leaves some out. The V and J calls and clone size are taken from that table; D and trimming were inferred from the DNA. The sample records a few hundred thousand clones, approximately 88% being singletons. Per germline, CDR1 ENHRY and CDR2 SYGVKD. CDR3 length equals 14 residues. The V gene lost 6 bases and the J gene lost 2 bases, with 11 bases spanning the gap. The gene calls are TRBV10-3 and TRBJ2-1, with D hard to call. The sample consisted of peripheral blood. The TCR sequence derives from a woman aged 40 to 55 who had recovered from COVID-19. Written as DNA, the CDR3 is TGTGCCATCAGAGCTAGTACGCCCTACAATGAGCAGTTCTTC. Its protein is CAIRASTPYNEQFF.